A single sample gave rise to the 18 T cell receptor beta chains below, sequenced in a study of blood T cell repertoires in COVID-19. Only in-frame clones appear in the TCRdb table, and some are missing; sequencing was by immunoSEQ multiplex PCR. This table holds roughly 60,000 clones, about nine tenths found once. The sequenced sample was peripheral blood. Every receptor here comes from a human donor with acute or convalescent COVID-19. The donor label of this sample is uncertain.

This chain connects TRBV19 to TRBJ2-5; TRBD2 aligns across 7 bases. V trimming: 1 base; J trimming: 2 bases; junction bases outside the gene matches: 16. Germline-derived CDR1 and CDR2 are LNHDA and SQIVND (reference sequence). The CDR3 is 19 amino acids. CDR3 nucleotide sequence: TGTGCCAGTAGTATAGCAGGTCCGGCGGGAGTAAGGGGTCAAGAGACCCAGTACTTC. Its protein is CASSIAGPAGVRGQETQYF.

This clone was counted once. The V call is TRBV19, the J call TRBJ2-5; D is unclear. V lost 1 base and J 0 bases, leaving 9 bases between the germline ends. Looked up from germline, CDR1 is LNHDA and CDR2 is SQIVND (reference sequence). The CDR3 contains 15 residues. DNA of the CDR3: TGTGCCAGTAGTATAGGGTCCAGATACCAAGAGACCCAGTACTTC. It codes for CASSIGSRYQETQYF.

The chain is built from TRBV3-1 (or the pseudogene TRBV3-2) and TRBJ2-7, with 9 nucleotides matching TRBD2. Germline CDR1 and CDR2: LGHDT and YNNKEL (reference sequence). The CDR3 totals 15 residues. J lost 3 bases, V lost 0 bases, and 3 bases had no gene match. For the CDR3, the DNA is TGTGCCAGCAGCCAAGACGTTAGCGGGAGCTACGAGCAGTACTTC. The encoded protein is CASSQDVSGSYEQYF.

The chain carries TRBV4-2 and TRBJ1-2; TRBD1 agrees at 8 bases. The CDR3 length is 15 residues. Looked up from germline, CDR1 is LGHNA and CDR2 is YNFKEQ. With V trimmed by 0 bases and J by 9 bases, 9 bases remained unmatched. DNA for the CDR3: TGTGCCAGCAGCCAAGATCAGGACAGGGCTAAGAGCTACACCTTC. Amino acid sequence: CASSQDQDRAKSYTF.

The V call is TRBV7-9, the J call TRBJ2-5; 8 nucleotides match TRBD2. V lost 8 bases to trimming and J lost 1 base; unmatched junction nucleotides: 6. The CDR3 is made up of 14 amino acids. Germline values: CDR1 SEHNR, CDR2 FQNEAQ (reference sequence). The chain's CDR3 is CASGILAAQETQYF. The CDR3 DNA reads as TGTGCCAGCGGTATACTAGCGGCCCAAGAGACCCAGTACTTC. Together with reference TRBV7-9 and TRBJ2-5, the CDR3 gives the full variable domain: DTGVSQNPRHKITKRGQNVTFRCDPISEHNRLYWYRQTLGQGPEFLTYFQNEAQLEKSRLLSDRFSAERPKGSFSTLEIQRTEQGDSAMYLCASGILAAQETQYFGPGTRLLVL.

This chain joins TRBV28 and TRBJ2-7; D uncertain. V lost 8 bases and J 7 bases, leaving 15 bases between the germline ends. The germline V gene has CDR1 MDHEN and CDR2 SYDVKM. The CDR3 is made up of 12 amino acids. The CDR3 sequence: CASGRLSREQYV. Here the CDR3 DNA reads TGTGCCAGCGGCCGACTCTCCCGGGAGCAGTACGTC.

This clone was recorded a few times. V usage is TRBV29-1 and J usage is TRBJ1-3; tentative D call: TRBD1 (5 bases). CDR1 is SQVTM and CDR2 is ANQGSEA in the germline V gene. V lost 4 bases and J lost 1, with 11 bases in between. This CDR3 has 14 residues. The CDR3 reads CSVAGLRSGNTIYF. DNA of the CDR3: TGCAGCGTTGCAGGGTTGCGATCTGGAAACACCATATATTTT.

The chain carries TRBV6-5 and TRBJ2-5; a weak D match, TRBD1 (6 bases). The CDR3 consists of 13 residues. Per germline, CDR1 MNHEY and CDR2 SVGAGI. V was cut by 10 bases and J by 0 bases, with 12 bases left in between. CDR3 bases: TGTGCCACCGAGGACAGCTACCAAGAGACCCAGTACTTC. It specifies CATEDSYQETQYF.

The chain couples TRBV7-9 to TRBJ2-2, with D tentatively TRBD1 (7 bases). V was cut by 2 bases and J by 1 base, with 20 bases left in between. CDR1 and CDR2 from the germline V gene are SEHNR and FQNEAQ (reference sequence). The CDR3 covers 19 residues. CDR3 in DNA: TGTGCCAGCAGCTTACCGCAGGGGGGCTTGATGATGAACACCGGGGAGCTGTTTTTT. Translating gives CASSLPQGGLMMNTGELFF. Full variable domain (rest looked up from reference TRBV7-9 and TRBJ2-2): DTGVSQNPRHKITKRGQNVTFRCDPISEHNRLYWYRQTLGQGPEFLTYFQNEAQLEKSRLLSDRFSAERPKGSFSTLEIQRTEQGDSAMYLCASSLPQGGLMMNTGELFFGEGSRLTVL.

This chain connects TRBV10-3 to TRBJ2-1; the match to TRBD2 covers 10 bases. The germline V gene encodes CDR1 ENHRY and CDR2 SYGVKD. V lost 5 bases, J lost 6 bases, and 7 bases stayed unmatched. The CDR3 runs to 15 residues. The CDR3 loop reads CAISSDLAGANEQFF. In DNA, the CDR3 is TGTGCCATCAGTTCCGACCTAGCGGGAGCCAATGAGCAGTTCTTC.

In DNA form, the CDR3 reads TGTGCCAGCAGTTATTCCGGGCTACTAGGTTCTCACACCGGGGAGCTGTTTTTT. Protein product: CASSYSGLLGSHTGELFF. This chain links TRBV6-2 or TRBV6-3 with TRBJ2-2; tentative D call: TRBD2 (5 bases). The CDR3 contains 18 residues. Per germline, CDR1 MNHEY and CDR2 SVGEGT. V lost 3 bases and J lost 3, with 20 bases in between.

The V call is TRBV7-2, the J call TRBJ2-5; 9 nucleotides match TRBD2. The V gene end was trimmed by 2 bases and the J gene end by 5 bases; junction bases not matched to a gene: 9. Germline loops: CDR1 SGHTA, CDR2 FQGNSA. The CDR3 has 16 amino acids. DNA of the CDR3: TGTGCCAGCAGCTTATCGGCGGGGGGGCCCTTGGAGACCCAGTACTTC. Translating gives CASSLSAGGPLETQYF.

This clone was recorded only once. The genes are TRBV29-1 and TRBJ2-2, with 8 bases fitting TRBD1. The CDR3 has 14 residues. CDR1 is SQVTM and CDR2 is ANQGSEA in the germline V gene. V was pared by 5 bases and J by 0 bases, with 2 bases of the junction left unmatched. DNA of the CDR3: TGCAGCGTTCGGACAGGGCCGAACACCGGGGAGCTGTTTTTT. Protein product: CSVRTGPNTGELFF.

The DNA of the CDR3 is TGTGCCAGCAGTCGCCCGGGACTAGCGGGTCACGAGCAGTACTTC. Protein product: CASSRPGLAGHEQYF. The V gene is TRBV7-2, the J gene TRBJ2-7; 12 bases align to TRBD2. The CDR3 has 15 amino acids. Germline trimming cut 6 bases from V and 5 bases from J; bases unmatched to any gene: 8. The V gene's germline CDR1 is SGHTA and CDR2 FQGNSA. The full variable domain, completed using reference TRBV7-2 and TRBJ2-7, is GAGVSQSPSNKVTEKGKDVELRCDPISGHTALYWYRQSLGQGLEFLIYFQGNSAPDKSGLPSDRFSAERTGGSVSTLTIQRTQQEDSAVYLCASSRPGLAGHEQYFGPGTRLTVT.

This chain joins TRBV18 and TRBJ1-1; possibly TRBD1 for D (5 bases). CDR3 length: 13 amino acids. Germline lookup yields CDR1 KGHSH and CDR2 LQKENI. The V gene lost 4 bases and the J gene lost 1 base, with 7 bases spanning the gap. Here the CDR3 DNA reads TGTGCCAGCTCACGCGACAGGAACACTGAAGCTTTCTTT. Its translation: CASSRDRNTEAFF.

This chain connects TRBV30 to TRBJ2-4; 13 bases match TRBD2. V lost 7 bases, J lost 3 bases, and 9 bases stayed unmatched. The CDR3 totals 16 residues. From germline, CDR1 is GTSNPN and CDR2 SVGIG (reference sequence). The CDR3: CALRLAGGRSKNIQYF. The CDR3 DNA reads TGTGCCTTACGACTAGCGGGGGGCCGTAGCAAAAACATTCAGTACTTC. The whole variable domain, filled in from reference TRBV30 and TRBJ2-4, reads SQTIHQWPATLVQPVGSPLSLECTVEGTSNPNLYWYRQAAGRGLQLLFYSVGIGQISSEVPQNLSASRPQDRQFILSSKKLLLSDSGFYLCALRLAGGRSKNIQYFGAGTRLSVL.

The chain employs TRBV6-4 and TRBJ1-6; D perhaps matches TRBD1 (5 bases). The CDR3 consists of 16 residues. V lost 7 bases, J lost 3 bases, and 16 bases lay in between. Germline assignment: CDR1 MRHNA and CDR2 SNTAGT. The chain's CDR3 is CASNTEGSCYNSPLHF. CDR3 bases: TGTGCCAGCAACACGGAGGGGTCTTGCTATAATTCACCCCTCCACTTT.

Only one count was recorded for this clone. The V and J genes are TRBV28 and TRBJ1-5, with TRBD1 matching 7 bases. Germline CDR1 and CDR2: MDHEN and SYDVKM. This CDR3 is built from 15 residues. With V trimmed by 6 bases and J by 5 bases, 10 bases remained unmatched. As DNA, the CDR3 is TGTGCCAGCAGCCCCGACAGGGAGTGGCATCAGCCCCAGCATTTT. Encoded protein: CASSPDREWHQPQHF.